This TCR beta chain was identified during a study of monozygotic twins with inflammatory bowel disease. Following a re-call of the 5' RACE reads, TCRdb has one entry per CDR3 protein and lacks DNA. This sample's table reports approximately 400,000 distinct CDR3 sequences. Germline V lookup: CDR1 MGHRA, CDR2 YSYEKL. The CDR3 covers 16 residues. Study-level findings and limits: Among IBD patients, TCRbeta diversity (inverse Simpson) was lower than in healthy co-twins.

Points on this clonotype: Its specificity is unknown.

The V call is TRBV4-1, the J call TRBJ2-7; absent DNA, TCRdb's TRBD1 call cannot be checked. This receptor was identified in a human donor with ulcerative colitis or Crohn's disease, or a healthy co-twin of an affected twin (not recorded which). The sequenced material came from blood. The CDR3 spells CASSQVMGQDGYEQYF.